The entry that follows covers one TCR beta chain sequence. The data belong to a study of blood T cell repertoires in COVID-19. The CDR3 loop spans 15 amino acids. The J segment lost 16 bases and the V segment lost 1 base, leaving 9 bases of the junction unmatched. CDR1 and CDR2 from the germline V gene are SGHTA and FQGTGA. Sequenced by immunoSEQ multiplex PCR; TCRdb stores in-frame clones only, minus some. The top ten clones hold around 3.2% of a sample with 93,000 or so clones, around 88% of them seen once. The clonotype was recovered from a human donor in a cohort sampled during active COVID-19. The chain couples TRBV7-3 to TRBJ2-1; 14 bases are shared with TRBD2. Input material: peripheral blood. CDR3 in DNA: TGTGCCAGCAGCTTAATCGGGACTAGCGGGGGAAAGTTATTCTTC. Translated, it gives CASSLIGTSGGKLFF. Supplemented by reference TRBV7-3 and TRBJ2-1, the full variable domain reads GAGVSQTPSNKVTEKGKYVELRCDPISGHTALYWYRQSLGQGPEFLIYFQGTGAADDSGLPNDRFFAVRPEGSVSTLKIQRTERGDSAVYLCASSLIGTSGGKLFFGPGTRLTVL.